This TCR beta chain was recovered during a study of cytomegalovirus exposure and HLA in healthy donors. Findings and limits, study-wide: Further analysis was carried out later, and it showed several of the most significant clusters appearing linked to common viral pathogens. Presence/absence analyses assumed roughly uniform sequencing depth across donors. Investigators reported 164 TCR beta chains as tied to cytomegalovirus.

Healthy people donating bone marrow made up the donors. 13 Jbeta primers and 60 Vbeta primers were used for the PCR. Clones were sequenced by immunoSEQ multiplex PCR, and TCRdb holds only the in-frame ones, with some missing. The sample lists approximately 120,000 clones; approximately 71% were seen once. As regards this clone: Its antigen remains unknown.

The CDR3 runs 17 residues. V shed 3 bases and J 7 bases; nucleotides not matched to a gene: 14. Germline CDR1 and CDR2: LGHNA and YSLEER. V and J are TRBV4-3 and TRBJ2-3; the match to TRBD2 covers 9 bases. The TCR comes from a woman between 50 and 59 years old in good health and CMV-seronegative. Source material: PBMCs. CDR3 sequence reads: CASSQLYAGTSNNTQYF. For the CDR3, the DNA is TGCGCCAGCAGCCAGCTTTATGCCGGGACTAGCAATAATACGCAGTATTTT.